Below are 17 T cell receptor beta chains sequenced from a single sample in a study of identical twins (dated by TCRdb to 2016 to 2018). Libraries were prepared through 5' RACE. For sequencing, an Illumina HiSeq 2000 was employed. TCRdb itself trimmed the public reads at Q25 with fastp, ran MiXCR and retained productive beta chains. Rows are unified per CDR3 protein, each entry keeping the most common DNA and genes. This sample comprises hundreds of thousands of distinct CDR3 sequences, 21% of them detected only once. 4.3% of the sample lies in the top ten. These data were also reused for a study on T cells expressing NK-cell markers.

The sequenced sample was PBMCs. These TCRs come from a woman between 18 and 29 years old in good health.

The chain employs TRBV12-3 or TRBV12-4 and TRBJ2-3; 8 bases are shared with TRBD2. V shed 6 bases and J 2 bases; nucleotides not matched to a gene: 4. The CDR3 has 14 residues. CDR3 bases: TGTGCCAGCAGGAATAGCGGGGTCACAGATACGCAGTATTTT. Translation gives CASRNSGVTDTQYF.

V and J are TRBV10-3 and TRBJ2-6, with 9 bases aligning to TRBD2. The V and J ends lost 7 bases and 4 bases, in that order; junction bases with no gene match: 2. The CDR3 spans 14 residues. CDR1 is ENHRY, CDR2 SYGVKD, per germline. CDR3 in DNA: TGTGCCATCACCGGGACTAGCGGGGCCAACGTCCTGACTTTC. Translated: CAITGTSGANVLTF.

There are a few counts of this clonotype. The rearrangement joins TRBV29-1 to TRBJ2-5; D possibly corresponds to TRBD2 (6 bases). The CDR3 runs 12 residues. Looked up from germline, CDR1 is SQVTM and CDR2 is ANQGSEA. Trimming pared 5 bases from V and 3 bases from J, leaving 10 bases between. CDR3 amino acids: CSVPEREETQYF. The DNA of the CDR3 is TGCAGCGTTCCAGAGCGGGAAGAGACCCAGTACTTC.

This clonotype was recorded a few times. The gene calls are TRBV15 and TRBJ2-5; tentatively, D is TRBD1 (5 bases). CDR3 size: 16 residues. V gave up 2 bases and J gave up 0 bases, with 13 bases separating them. CDR1 and CDR2 from the germline V gene are LNHNV and YYDKDF (reference sequence). The CDR3 is CATSRPLTEYQETQYF. The CDR3, as DNA: TGTGCCACCAGCAGACCGCTGACAGAGTACCAAGAGACCCAGTACTTC.

This clonotype was recorded a few times. The chain joins TRBV7-8 to TRBJ2-7, with 9 bases aligning to TRBD2. V trimming: 5 bases; J trimming: 1 base; junction bases outside the gene matches: 6. Germline lookup yields CDR1 SGHVS and CDR2 FQNEAQ. This CDR3 comprises 15 residues. DNA for the CDR3: TGTGCCAGCAGCGGGAGGCGGGAGGGTTCCTACGAGCAGTACTTC. Translating it yields CASSGRREGSYEQYF.

The chain couples TRBV6-5 to TRBJ2-1, with 8 bases fitting TRBD2. There are 15 residues in the CDR3. V trimming: 3 bases; J trimming: 7 bases; junction bases outside the gene matches: 8. Germline CDR1 MNHEY, CDR2 SVGAGI. For the CDR3, the DNA is TGTGCCAGCAGTTATTCAGCGGGGGCCTCTAATGAGCAGTTCTTC. It yields the protein CASSYSAGASNEQFF.

The V call is TRBV27, the J call TRBJ1-1; D remains ambiguous. From germline, CDR1 is MNHEY and CDR2 SMNVEV (reference sequence). The V gene lost 0 bases and the J gene lost 3 bases, with 11 bases spanning the gap. The CDR3 has 15 amino acids. The CDR3, as DNA: TGTGCCAGCAGTTTATCTATGACTGGAGACACTGAAGCTTTCTTT. It specifies CASSLSMTGDTEAFF.

This clonotype was recorded a few times. The chain carries TRBV29-1 and TRBJ2-3; no reliable D call. The CDR3 sequence is 14 residues long. V gave up 4 bases and J gave up 0 bases, with 11 bases separating them. Looked up from germline, CDR1 is SQVTM and CDR2 is ANQGSEA. CDR3 DNA sequence: TGCAGCGTTGTCAAGGGTGCTAGCACAGATACGCAGTATTTT. This translates into CSVVKGASTDTQYF.

V is TRBV9 and J is TRBJ1-2; D remains unclear. V dropped 0 bases and J dropped 6 bases, with 12 bases sitting between them. The CDR3 spans 14 residues. The germline V gene has CDR1 SGDLS and CDR2 YYNGEE. CDR3 bases: TGTGCCAGCAGCGTAGTAGGGCAATCGGATGGCTACACCTTC. Amino acid sequence: CASSVVGQSDGYTF.

This clonotype came up many times. V usage is TRBV9 and J usage is TRBJ2-1, with D hard to call. Germline V lookup: CDR1 SGDLS, CDR2 YYNGEE. The CDR3 consists of 13 residues. V was shortened by 0 bases and J by 6 bases, with 7 bases between the two germline ends. CDR3: CASSVASLNEQFF. The CDR3 nucleotides read TGTGCCAGCAGCGTAGCATCCCTCAATGAGCAGTTCTTC.

This clonotype was seen a handful of times. V usage is TRBV9 and J usage is TRBJ2-6; D is ambiguous. The CDR3 spans 15 residues. Trimming took off 2 bases at V and 0 bases at J, with 6 bases between the two ends. CDR1 is SGDLS, CDR2 YYNGEE, per germline. This chain's CDR3 is CASSVQSSGANVLTF. The CDR3 DNA follows: TGTGCCAGCAGCGTCCAGAGCTCTGGGGCCAACGTCCTGACTTTC.

This clonotype has ten or more counts. The chain joins TRBV12-3 or TRBV12-4 to TRBJ1-2; the match to TRBD1 covers 7 bases. The CDR3 is made up of 15 amino acids. J gave up 4 bases and V 5 bases, and 10 bases lay outside the gene matches. The DNA of the CDR3 is TGTGCCAGCAGTCCCCCGGGGACAGCGATCTATGGCTACACCTTC. Amino acids: CASSPPGTAIYGYTF.

The gene calls are TRBV20-1 and TRBJ2-2, with 7 bases matching TRBD1. Germline trimming cut 5 bases from V and 0 bases from J; bases unmatched to any gene: 6. Germline values: CDR1 DFQATT, CDR2 SNEGSKA (reference sequence). The CDR3 runs to 15 residues. The CDR3 spells CSASHRGPNTGELFF. CDR3 sequence (DNA): TGCAGTGCTTCCCACAGGGGCCCGAACACCGGGGAGCTGTTTTTT.

This clonotype was found a few times. This sequence joins TRBV6-5 and TRBJ2-5, with 8 bases matching TRBD2. The CDR3 runs to 16 residues. The germline gives CDR1 MNHEY, CDR2 SVGAGI. Trimming cost V 2 bases and J 4 bases; bases outside gene matches: 9. In nucleotides, the CDR3 is TGTGCCAGCAGTTACCCCGGGAGGGGGGCCGGAGAGACCCAGTACTTC. Amino acid sequence: CASSYPGRGAGETQYF.

This clonotype was seen only a few times. The rearrangement joins TRBV7-9 to TRBJ2-7; 9 bases agree with TRBD2. The germline V gene has CDR1 SEHNR and CDR2 FQNEAQ (reference sequence). V shed 6 bases and J 3 bases; nucleotides not matched to a gene: 9. The CDR3 runs to 15 residues. CDR3 sequence reads: CASSRAGTSLYEQYF. The DNA of the CDR3 is TGTGCCAGCAGTCGAGCCGGGACTAGCCTCTACGAGCAGTACTTC.

In its sample, this clonotype was seen a few times. V usage is TRBV20-1 and J usage is TRBJ1-6; TRBD1 is a possible D gene (6 bases). The CDR3 totals 12 residues. The V end lost 6 bases, the J end lost 11 bases, and 14 bases lay between the germline ends. Germline values: CDR1 DFQATT, CDR2 SNEGSKA (reference sequence). The CDR3 coding sequence is TGCAGTGCACCCGTACAGGGTACACCCCTCCACTTT. This translates into CSAPVQGTPLHF.

The chain joins TRBV18 to TRBJ2-7; 9 bases fit TRBD2. The CDR3 is 15 amino acids. Germline lookup yields CDR1 KGHSH and CDR2 LQKENI. With V trimmed by 4 bases and J by 1 base, 5 bases remained unmatched. CDR3 amino acids: CASSLSGLASYEQYF. The DNA for the CDR3 is TGTGCCAGCTCACTCTCGGGACTAGCTTCCTACGAGCAGTACTTC.